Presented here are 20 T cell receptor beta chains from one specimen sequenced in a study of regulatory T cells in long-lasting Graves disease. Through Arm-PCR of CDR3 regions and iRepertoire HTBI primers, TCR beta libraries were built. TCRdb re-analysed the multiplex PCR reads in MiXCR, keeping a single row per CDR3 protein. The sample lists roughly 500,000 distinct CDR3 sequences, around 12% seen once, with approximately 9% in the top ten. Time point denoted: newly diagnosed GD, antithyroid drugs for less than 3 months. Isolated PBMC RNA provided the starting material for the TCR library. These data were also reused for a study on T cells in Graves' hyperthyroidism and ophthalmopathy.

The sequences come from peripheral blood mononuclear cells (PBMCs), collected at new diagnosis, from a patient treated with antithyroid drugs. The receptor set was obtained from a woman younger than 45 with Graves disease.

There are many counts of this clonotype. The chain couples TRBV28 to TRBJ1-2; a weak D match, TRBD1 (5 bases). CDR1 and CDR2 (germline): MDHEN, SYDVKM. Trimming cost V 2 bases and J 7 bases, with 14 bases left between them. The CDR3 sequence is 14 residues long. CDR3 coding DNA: TGTGCCAGCAGTTTAGCTGGGGGGAGGCTTGGCTACACCTTC. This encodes CASSLAGGRLGYTF.

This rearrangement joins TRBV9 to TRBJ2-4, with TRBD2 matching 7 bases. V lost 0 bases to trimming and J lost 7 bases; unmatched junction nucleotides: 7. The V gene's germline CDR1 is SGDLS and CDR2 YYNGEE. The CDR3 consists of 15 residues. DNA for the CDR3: TGTGCCAGCAGCGTAGCCTCAGCGGGGACTAACATTCAGTACTTC. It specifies CASSVASAGTNIQYF.

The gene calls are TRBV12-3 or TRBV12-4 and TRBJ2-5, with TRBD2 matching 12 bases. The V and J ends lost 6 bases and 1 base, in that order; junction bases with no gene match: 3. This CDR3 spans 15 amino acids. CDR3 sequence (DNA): TGTGCCAGCAGCCTAGCGGGAGGGTTCCAAGAGACCCAGTACTTC. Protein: CASSLAGGFQETQYF.

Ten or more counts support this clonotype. CDR3 loop: CASASGTGTALLYGYTF. CDR3 coding DNA: TGTGCCAGCGCATCGGGTACCGGGACAGCCTTACTCTATGGCTACACCTTC. This chain links TRBV27 with TRBJ1-2; TRBD1 matches 7 bases. The junction had 19 bases not matched to a gene; V was cut back by 8 bases and J by 4 bases. This CDR3 contains 17 residues. Germline CDR1 reads MNHEY; CDR2 reads SMNVEV (reference sequence).

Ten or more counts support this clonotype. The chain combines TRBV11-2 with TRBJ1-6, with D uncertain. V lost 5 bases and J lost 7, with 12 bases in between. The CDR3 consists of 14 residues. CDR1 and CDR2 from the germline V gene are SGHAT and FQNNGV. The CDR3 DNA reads TGTGCCAGCAGCCCATCCGACGGGAATTCACCCCTCCACTTT. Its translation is CASSPSDGNSPLHF. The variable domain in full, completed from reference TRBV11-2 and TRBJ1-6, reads EAGVAQSPRYKIIEKRQSVAFWCNPISGHATLYWYQQILGQGPKLLIQFQNNGVVDDSQLPKDRFSAERLKGVDSTLKIQPAKLEDSAVYLCASSPSDGNSPLHFGNGTRLTVT.

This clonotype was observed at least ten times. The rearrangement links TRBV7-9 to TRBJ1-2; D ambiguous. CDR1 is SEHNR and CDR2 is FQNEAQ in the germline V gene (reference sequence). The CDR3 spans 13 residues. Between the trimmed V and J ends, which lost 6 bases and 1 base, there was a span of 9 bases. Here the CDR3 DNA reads TGTGCCAGCAGGCAAGACGGTAACTATGGCTACACCTTC. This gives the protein CASRQDGNYGYTF. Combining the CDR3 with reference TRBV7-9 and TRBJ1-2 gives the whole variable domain DTGVSQNPRHKITKRGQNVTFRCDPISEHNRLYWYRQTLGQGPEFLTYFQNEAQLEKSRLLSDRFSAERPKGSFSTLEIQRTEQGDSAMYLCASRQDGNYGYTFGSGTRLTVV.

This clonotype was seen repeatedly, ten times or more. The DNA of the CDR3 is TGTGCCAGCAGTTACACTAGCGGGAGTTTTGTCTACGAGCAGTACTTC. Its translation: CASSYTSGSFVYEQYF. The chain couples TRBV3-1 to TRBJ2-7; 11 nucleotides line up with TRBD2. V lost 6 bases, J lost 3 bases, and 10 bases stayed unmatched. Germline assignment: CDR1 LGHDT and CDR2 YNNKEL (reference sequence). CDR3 size: 16 residues.

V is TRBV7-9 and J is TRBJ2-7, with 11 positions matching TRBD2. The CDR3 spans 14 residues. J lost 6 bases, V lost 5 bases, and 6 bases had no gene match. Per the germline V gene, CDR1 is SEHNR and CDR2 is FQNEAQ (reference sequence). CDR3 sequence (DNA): TGTGCCAGCAGCGCCACTAGCGGGAGTAGCGAGCAGTACTTC. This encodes CASSATSGSSEQYF.

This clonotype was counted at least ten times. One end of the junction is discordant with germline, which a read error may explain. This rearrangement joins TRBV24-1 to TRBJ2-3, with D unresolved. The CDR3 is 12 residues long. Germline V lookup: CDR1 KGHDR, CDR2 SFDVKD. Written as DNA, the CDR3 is TGTGCCACCAGTGACCCTCTTAAAACACCGGATTTT. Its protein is CATSDPLKTPDF.

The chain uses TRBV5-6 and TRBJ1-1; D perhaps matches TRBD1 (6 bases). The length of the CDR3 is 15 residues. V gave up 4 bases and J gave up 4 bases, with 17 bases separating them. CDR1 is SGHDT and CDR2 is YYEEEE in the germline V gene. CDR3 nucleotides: TGTGCCAGCAGCGGCTCAGGGGATCTCAGCACTGAAGCTTTCTTT. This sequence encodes CASSGSGDLSTEAFF.

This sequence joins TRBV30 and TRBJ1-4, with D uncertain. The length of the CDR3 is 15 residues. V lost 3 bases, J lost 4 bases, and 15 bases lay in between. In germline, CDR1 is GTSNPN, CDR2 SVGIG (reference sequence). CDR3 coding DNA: TGTGCCTGGAGCGCTAGCAGGCCGGATAATGAAAAACTGTTTTTT. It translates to CAWSASRPDNEKLFF. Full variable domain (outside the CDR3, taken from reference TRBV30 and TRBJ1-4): SQTIHQWPATLVQPVGSPLSLECTVEGTSNPNLYWYRQAAGRGLQLLFYSVGIGQISSEVPQNLSASRPQDRQFILSSKKLLLSDSGFYLCAWSASRPDNEKLFFGSGTQLSVL.

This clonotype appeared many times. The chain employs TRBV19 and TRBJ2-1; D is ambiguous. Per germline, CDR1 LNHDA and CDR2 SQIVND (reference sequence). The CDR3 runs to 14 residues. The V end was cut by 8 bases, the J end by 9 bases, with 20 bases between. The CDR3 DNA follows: TGTGCCAGTCGGTCGGGCCCCAGGACCCTTGAGCAGTTCTTC. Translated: CASRSGPRTLEQFF.

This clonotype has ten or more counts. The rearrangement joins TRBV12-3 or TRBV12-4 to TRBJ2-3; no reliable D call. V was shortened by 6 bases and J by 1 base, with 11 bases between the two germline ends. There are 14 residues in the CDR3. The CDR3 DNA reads TGTGCCAGCAGGAGGTCGGGCGGCACAGATACGCAGTATTTT. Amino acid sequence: CASRRSGGTDTQYF.

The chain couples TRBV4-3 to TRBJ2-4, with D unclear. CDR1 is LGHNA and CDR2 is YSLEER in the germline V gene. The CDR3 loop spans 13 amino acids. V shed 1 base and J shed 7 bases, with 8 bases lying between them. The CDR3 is CASSQVGSNIQYF. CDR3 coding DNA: TGCGCCAGCAGCCAAGTGGGCTCGAACATTCAGTACTTC.

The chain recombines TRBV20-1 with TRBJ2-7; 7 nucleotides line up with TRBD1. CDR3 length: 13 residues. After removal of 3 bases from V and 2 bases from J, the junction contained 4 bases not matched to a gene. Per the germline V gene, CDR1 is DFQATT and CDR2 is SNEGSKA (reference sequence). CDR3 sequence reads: CSARRTGPYEQYF. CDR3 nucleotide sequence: TGCAGTGCTAGGAGGACAGGCCCCTACGAGCAGTACTTC.

CDR3 amino acids: CASSPRFSSPQHF. CDR3 sequence (DNA): TGTGCCAGCAGCCCACGGTTCTCCTCGCCCCAGCATTTT. The V call is TRBV7-2, the J call TRBJ1-5; D unresolved. In germline, CDR1 is SGHTA, CDR2 FQGNSA. The CDR3 sequence is 13 residues long. Deletions cut 5 bases from V and 9 bases from J, with 14 bases between.

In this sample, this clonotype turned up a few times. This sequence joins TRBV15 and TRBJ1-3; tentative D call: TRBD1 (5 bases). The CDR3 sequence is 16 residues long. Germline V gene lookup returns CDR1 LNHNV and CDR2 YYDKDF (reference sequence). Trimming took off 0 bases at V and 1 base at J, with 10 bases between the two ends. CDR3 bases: TGTGCCACCAGCAGAGATCCCCCAGGGTCTGGAAACACCATATATTTT. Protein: CATSRDPPGSGNTIYF.

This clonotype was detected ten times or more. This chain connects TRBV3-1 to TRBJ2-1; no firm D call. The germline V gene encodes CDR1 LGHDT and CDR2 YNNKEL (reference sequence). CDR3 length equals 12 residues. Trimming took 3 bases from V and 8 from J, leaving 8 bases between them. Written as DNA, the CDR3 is TGTGCCAGCAGCCAGGGCTGGGATGAGCAGTTCTTC. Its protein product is CASSQGWDEQFF.

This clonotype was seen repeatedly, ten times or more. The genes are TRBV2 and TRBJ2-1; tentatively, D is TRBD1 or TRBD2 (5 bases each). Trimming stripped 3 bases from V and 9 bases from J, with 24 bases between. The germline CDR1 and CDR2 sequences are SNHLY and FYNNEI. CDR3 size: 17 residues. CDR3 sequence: CASSDRVGPPFMCEQFF. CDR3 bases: TGTGCCAGCAGTGATCGGGTGGGACCCCCCTTCATGTGTGAGCAGTTCTTC.

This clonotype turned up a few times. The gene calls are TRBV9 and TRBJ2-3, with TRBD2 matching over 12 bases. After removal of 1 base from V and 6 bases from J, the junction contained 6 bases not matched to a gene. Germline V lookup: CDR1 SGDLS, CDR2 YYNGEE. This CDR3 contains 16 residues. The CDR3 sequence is CASSVTSGRMGDTQYF. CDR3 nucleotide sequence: TGTGCCAGCAGCGTAACTAGCGGGAGGATGGGGGATACGCAGTATTTT.